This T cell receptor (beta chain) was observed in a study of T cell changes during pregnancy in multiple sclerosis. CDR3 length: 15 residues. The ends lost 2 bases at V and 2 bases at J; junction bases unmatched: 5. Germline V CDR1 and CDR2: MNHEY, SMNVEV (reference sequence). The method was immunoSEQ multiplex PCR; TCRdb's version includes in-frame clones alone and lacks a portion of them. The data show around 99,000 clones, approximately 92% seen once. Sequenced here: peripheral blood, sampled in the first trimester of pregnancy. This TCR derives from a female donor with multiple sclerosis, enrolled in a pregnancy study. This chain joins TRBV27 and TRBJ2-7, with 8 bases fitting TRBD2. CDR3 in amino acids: CASSLEGGRTYEQYF. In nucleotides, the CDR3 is TGTGCCAGCAGTTTAGAGGGCGGGAGGACCTACGAGCAGTACTTC.